This T cell receptor (beta chain) was identified in a study of T cells in Graves' hyperthyroidism and ophthalmopathy (dated by TCRdb to between 2018 and 2021). Background on the whole study: Peripheral blood samples were taken at initial diagnosis, before any treatment was given. According to the paper, TCR Vbeta CDR3 sequencing was carried out on more than 120 peripheral blood samples, which came from under 50 ophthalmopathy, around 75 hyperthyroidism and approximately 17 progressor patients. A discovery cohort of approximately 97 patients, 43 with Graves' ophthalmopathy and about 58 with stable Graves' hyperthyroidism, was used to find distinguishing TCR V-J signatures. In addition, the study compared T-cell repertoires in thyroid tissue and in blood from roughly 6 Graves' hyperthyroidism patients. The 100 or so discovery patients were randomly split 7:3 into training and test sets. After sampling, hyperthyroidism patients received methimazole starting at 30 mg daily, and ophthalmopathy patients received high-dose intravenous methylprednisolone. An independent validation cohort of some 18 hyperthyroidism patients and about 15 patients who later progressed to ophthalmopathy tested prospective prediction of ophthalmopathy.

The TCR beta CDR3 regions were amplified from the RNA transcripts. For the first round of RT-PCR on the TCR CDR3, the HTBI primer set was used together with the Qiagen OneStep RT-PCR kit. Libraries were constructed in a second round of multiplex PCR, after which size selection and purification were carried out. Libraries were sequenced paired-end with 100 bp reads on an Illumina HiSeq2000. The authors processed their data as follows. SOAPnuke was used to process the raw data, with reads discarded if the reads contained adapters or uncalled bases, had a mean Phred below 15, or lacked an exact constant-primer or identifier match. COPE v1.2.5 was used to merge high-quality paired reads, and clonotypes were defined as unique nucleotide sequences. MiTCR v1.1 was used to align clonotypes to the IMGT TRBV, TRBD and TRBJ reference segments. The analysis included only V-J combinations with a frequency above 0.0001, which together covered 99% to 99.2% of the repertoires. The TCS score was defined as the ratio of F50 (clonal expansion) to E x V (chaos), calculated using BLOSUM62-based TCRdist between CDR3 peptides within each V-J. Welch's t-statistics and random forest reduced 500 to 650 V-J features to 13, which were used in a naive Bayes classifier (R e1071). TCRdb passed the public sequencing reads through fastp at Q25 and MiXCR, retaining productive beta sequences. Entries are consolidated by CDR3 protein sequence, retaining the most common genes and DNA. TCRdb, not the original authors, processed these V and J calls. This sample lists 300,000 to 400,000 distinct CDR3 sequences; over 20% were detected once. The leading ten clones occupy around half of the sample.

Graves' hyperthyroidism was defined as stable when no progression to ophthalmopathy occurred over 18 months of follow-up. The hyperthyroidism patients were between 18 and 65 years old and newly diagnosed, with a disease duration of less than 2 months. Any patient with an uncontrolled infection, another autoimmune disease, pregnancy or lactation was excluded. Diagnoses relied on clinical symptoms, serum thyroxine and TRAb, thyroid ultrasound and orbital computed tomography. PBMCs were isolated from about 10 ml of fresh peripheral blood by Ficoll-Paque density gradient centrifugation. Trizol reagent was used to extract total RNA, and RNA quality was then checked on an Agilent 2100 Bioanalyzer. The study at large found these results: Most expanded thyroid clonotypes (frequency above 0.001) were also detected in blood, a finding suggesting that blood repertoires may reflect thyroid immune responses. No statistical method was used to fix the sample size in advance, and group allocation was not hidden from the investigators. In validation, progression to ophthalmopathy was predicted by the model with 70.59% sensitivity and 72% to 85% specificity, a median of about 6.4 months before onset. A model built on a 13 V-J signature distinguished ophthalmopathy from stable hyperthyroidism, reaching approximately 89% sensitivity and around 81% specificity in cross-validation and 80%/75% in testing.

This clonotype has only a few counts. Its antigen is currently not known. No base quality values were provided; no much bigger clone lies one nucleotide off. V and J are truncated by 5 bases and 10 bases respectively, leaving an intervening sequence of 12 bases. Inclusive of the bounding cysteine and phenylalanine, the CDR3 is 12 residues long. Here the CDR3 DNA is all that survives: 36 bases in frame from base 1. CDR1 and CDR2, looked up from the germline V gene (reference sequence), are PRHDT and FYEKMQ. The origin of this receptor is a woman between 45 and 65 years old with Graves' hyperthyroidism. Material: blood. The chain was built from TRBV13 and TRBJ2-1; the best D guess is TRBD2, with 5 bases matching. CDR3 sequence: CASSRGSGEQFF. Here is the DNA: TGTGCCAGCAGCCGAGGGTCCGGCGAGCAGTTCTTC.